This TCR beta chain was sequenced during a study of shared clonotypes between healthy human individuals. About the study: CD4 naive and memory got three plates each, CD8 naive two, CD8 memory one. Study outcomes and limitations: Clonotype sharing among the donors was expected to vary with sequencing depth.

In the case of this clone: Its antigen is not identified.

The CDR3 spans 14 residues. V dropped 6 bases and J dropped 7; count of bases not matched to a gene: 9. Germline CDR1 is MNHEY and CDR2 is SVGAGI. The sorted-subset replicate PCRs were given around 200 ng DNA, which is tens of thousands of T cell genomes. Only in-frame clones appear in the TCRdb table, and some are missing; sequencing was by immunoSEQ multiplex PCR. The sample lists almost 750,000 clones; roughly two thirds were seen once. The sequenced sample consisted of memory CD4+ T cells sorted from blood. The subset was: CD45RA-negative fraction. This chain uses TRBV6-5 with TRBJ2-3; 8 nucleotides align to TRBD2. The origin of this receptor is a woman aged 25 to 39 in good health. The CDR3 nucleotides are TGTGCCAGCAGCTCCGGGACTAGAGGCAATACGCAGTATTTT. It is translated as CASSSGTRGNTQYF.